The 5 T cell receptor beta chains given below trace back to one sample, sequenced in a study of T cells in Graves' hyperthyroidism and ophthalmopathy. TCR beta CDR3 regions were amplified from RNA. A set of HTBI primers served as the primers for a first-round RT-PCR of the TCR CDR3. A single record per CDR3 protein comes from TCRdb applying MiXCR to the multiplex PCR reads. Of under 400,000 distinct CDR3 sequences listed, over 20% were seen once; the top ten hold around 48%. Specimen: blood. These receptors all come from a woman aged 45-65 years with Graves' hyperthyroidism.

This clonotype has a count of ten or more. The gene calls are TRBV5-1 and TRBJ1-1; TRBD1 aligns across 7 bases. From germline, CDR1 is SGHRS and CDR2 YFSETQ. Trimming cost V 3 bases and J 0 bases; bases outside gene matches: 5. This CDR3 spans 15 amino acids. This chain's CDR3 is CASSSQTGMNTEAFF. CDR3 in DNA: TGCGCCAGCAGCTCACAGACAGGGATGAACACTGAAGCTTTCTTT.

V is TRBV6-1 and J is TRBJ2-5; a possible D gene is TRBD2 (5 bases). This CDR3 is built from 16 residues. Looked up from germline, CDR1 is MNHNS and CDR2 is SASEGT. V lost 6 bases, J lost 2 bases, and 19 bases lay in between. CDR3 loop: CASSLNPPGGQETQYF. The CDR3 DNA reads as TGTGCCAGCAGCCTTAACCCCCCCGGCGGGCAAGAGACCCAGTACTTC.

The sample holds many counts of this clonotype. The rearrangement uses TRBV24-1 and TRBJ2-7; D not certain. The CDR3 is made up of 15 amino acids. Germline CDR1 KGHDR, CDR2 SFDVKD. V lost 4 bases and J lost 3, with 15 bases in between. In nucleotides, the CDR3 is TGTGCCACCAGTGAGGGCCCCGTGGACGTCTACGAGCAGTACTTC. It encodes CATSEGPVDVYEQYF.

CDR3 sequence: CASSTGTRENIQYF. For the CDR3, the DNA is TGTGCCAGTAGTACCGGGACACGGGAAAACATTCAGTACTTC. The rearrangement uses TRBV19 and TRBJ2-4; D is perhaps TRBD1 (6 bases). CDR1 LNHDA and CDR2 SQIVND come from the germline V gene (reference sequence). CDR3 length: 14 amino acids. Trimming stripped 4 bases from V and 5 bases from J, with 12 bases between.

This chain links TRBV28 with TRBJ2-1; 8 nucleotides match TRBD2. The CDR3 extends over 16 amino acids. The germline V gene has CDR1 MDHEN and CDR2 SYDVKM. The V gene end was trimmed by 10 bases and the J gene end by 4 bases; junction bases not matched to a gene: 15. CDR3 amino acids: CATRGLAGSLYNEQFF. DNA for the CDR3: TGTGCCACCCGTGGTCTAGCGGGTTCCCTATACAATGAGCAGTTCTTC.